A single TCR beta chain is shown here with its context. Its antigen is not identified. Sorting was used to obtain naive CD8 T cells (CD8+CD4-CCR7+CD45RA+). The record originates from a study of molecular identifiers for immune sequencing clone quantification. Whole-study results and caveats: Jurkat TCR RNA spiked in from one cell (amid 800,000 to 1,000,000 naive cells) was reportedly detectable. Highly expanded clone sizes could be underestimated through barcode sharing by identical TCR molecules.

Bulk TCR libraries used previously described methods and listed TCR primers. MiXCR, applied by TCRdb to the PCR reads, yields one record per CDR3 protein. The sample holds approximately 670,000 distinct CDR3 sequences; about 20% are singletons and the top ten take 0.85%. Trimming cost V 8 bases and J 0 bases, with 17 bases left between them. Germline-derived CDR1 and CDR2 are SGHVS and FQNEAQ. The CDR3 has 17 residues. Sequencing input: naive CD8+ T cells from blood, with Jurkat cell RNA spiked in. Subset defined: FACS-sorted CD8+CD4-CCR7+CD45RA+ naive T cells. This TCR was recovered from a human donor in good health. Some libraries in this study had Jurkat cell RNA spiked in. The J gene is TRBJ1-6, the V gene TRBV7-8, with D perhaps TRBD1 (5 bases). CDR3 nucleotides: TGTGCCAGCGGCTGGGGCCAAAAGAGCTCCTATAATTCACCCCTCCACTTT. It encodes CASGWGQKSSYNSPLHF. Looking up the rest from reference TRBV7-8 and TRBJ1-6 gives the full variable domain: GAGVSQSPRYKVAKRGQDVALRCDPISGHVSLFWYQQALGQGPEFLTYFQNEAQLDKSGLPSDRFFAERPEGSVSTLKIQRTQQEDSAVYLCASGWGQKSSYNSPLHFGNGTRLTVT.